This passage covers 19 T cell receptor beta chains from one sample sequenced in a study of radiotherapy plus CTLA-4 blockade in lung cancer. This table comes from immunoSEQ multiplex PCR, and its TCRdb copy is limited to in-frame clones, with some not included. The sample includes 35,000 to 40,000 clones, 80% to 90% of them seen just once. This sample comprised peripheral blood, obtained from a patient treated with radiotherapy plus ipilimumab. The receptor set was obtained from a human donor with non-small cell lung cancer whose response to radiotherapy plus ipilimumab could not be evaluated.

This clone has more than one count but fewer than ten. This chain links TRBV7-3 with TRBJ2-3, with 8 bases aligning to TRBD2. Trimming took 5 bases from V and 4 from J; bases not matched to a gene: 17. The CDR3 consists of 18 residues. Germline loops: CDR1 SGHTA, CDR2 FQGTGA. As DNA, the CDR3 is TGTGCCAGCAGCCCAAGGGTGCTAGCGGGCGTTTTATCAGATACGCAGTATTTT. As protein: CASSPRVLAGVLSDTQYF.

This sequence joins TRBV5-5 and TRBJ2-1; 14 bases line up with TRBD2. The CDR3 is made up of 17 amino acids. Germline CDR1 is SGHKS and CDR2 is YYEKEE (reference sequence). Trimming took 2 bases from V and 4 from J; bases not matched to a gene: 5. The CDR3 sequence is CASSFAGTSGGYNEQFF. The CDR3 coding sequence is TGTGCCAGCAGCTTCGCCGGGACTAGCGGGGGTTACAATGAGCAGTTCTTC.

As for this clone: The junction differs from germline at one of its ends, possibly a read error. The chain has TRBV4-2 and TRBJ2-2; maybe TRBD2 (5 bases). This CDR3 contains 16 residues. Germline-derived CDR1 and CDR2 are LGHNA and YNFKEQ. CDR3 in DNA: TGTGCCAGCAGCCAAGAAACAGTCGCGAACACCGGGAAGCTGTTTTTT. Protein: CASSQETVANTGKLFF.

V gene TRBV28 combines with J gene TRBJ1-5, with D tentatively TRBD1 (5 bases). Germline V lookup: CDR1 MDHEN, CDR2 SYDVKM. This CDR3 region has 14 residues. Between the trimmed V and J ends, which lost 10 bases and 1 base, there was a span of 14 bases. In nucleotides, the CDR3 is TGTGCCACCTCCCGGGGGGGAAGCAATCAGCCCCAGCATTTT. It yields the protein CATSRGGSNQPQHF. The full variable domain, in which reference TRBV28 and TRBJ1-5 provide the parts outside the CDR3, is DVKVTQSSRYLVKRTGEKVFLECVQDMDHENMFWYRQDPGLGLRLIYFSYDVKMKEKGDIPEGYSVSREKKERFSLILESASTNQTSMYLCATSRGGSNQPQHFGDGTRLSIL.

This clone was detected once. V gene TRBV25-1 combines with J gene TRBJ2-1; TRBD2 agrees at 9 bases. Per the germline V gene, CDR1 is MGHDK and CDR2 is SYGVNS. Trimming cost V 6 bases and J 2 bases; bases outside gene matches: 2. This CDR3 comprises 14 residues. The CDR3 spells CASSLAGAYNEQFF. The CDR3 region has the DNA TGTGCCAGCAGCTTAGCGGGAGCCTACAATGAGCAGTTCTTC.

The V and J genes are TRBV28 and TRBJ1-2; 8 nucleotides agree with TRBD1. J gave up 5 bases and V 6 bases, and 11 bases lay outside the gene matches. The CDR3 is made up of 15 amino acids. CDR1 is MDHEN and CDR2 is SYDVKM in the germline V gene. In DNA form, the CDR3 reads TGTGCCAGCAGGGCCTTTTCCCAGGGGGCATATGGCTACACCTTC. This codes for CASRAFSQGAYGYTF.

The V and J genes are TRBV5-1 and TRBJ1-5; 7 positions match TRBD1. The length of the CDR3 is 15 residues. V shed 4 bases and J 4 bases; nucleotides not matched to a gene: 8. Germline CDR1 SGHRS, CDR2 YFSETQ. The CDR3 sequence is CASSREGTANQPQHF. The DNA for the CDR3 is TGCGCCAGCAGCAGAGAAGGGACAGCAAATCAGCCCCAGCATTTT.

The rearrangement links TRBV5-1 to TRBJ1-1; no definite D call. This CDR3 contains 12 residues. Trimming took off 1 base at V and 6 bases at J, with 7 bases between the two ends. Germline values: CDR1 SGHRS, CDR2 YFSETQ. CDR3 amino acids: CASSLTGSEAFF. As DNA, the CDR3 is TGCGCCAGCAGCTTGACGGGGTCTGAAGCTTTCTTT.

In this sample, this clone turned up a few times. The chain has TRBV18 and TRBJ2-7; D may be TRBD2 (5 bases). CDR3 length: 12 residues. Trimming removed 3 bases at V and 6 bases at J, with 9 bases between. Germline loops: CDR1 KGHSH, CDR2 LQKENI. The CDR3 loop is CASSPAGVEQYF. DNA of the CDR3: TGTGCCAGCTCACCGGCCGGGGTCGAGCAGTACTTC. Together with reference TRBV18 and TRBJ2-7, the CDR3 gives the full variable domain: NAGVMQNPRHLVRRRGQEARLRCSPMKGHSHVYWYRQLPEEGLKFMVYLQKENIIDESGMPKERFSAEFPKEGPSILRIQQVVRGDSAAYFCASSPAGVEQYFGPGTRLTVT.

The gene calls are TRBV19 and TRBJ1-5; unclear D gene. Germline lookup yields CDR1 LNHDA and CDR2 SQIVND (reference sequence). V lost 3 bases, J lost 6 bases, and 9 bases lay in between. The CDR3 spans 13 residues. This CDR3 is CASSIGRVQPQHF. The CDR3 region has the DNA TGTGCCAGTAGTATTGGGAGGGTTCAGCCCCAGCATTTT.

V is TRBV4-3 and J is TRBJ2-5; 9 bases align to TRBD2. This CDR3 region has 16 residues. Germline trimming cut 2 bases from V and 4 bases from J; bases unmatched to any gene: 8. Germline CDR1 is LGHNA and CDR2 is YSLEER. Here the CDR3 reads CASSQRPVAGAETQYF. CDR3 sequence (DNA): TGCGCCAGCAGCCAAAGGCCGGTAGCGGGGGCAGAGACCCAGTACTTC.

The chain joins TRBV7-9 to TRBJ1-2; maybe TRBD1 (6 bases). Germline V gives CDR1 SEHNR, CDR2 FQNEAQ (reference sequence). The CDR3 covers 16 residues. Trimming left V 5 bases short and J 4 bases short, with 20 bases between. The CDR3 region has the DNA TGTGCCAGCAGCGCCCAGACAGGCCCCCCTACCTATGGCTACACCTTC. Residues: CASSAQTGPPTYGYTF.

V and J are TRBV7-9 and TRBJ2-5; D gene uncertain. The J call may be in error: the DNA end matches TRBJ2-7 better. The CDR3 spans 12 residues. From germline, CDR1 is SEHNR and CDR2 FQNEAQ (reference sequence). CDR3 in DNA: TGTGCCAGCAGCCCAAAGAACTACGAGCAGTACTTC. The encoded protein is CASSPKNYEQYF.

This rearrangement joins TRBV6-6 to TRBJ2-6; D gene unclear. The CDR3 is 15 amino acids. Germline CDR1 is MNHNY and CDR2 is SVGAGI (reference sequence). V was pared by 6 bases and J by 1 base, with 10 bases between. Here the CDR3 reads CASRGRQSGANVLTF. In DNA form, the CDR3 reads TGTGCCAGCAGGGGCAGGCAATCTGGGGCCAACGTCCTGACTTTC.

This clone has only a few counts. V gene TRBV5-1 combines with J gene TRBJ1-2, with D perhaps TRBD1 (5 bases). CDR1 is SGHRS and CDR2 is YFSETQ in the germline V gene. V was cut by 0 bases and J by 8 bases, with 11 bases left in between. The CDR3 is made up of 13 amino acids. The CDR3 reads CASSLGSGLGYTF. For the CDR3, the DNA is TGCGCCAGCAGCTTGGGTTCAGGGTTGGGCTACACCTTC.

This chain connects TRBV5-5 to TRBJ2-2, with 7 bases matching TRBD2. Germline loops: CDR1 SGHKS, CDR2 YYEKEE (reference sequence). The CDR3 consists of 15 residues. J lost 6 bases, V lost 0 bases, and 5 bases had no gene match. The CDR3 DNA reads TGTGCCAGCAGCTTGGAGGGAGGGCCCTCCGGGGAGCTGTTTTTT. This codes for CASSLEGGPSGELFF.

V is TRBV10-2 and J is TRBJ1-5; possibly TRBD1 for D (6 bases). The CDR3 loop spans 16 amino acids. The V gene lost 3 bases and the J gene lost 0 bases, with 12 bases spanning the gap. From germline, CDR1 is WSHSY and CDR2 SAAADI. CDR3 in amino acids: CASSDYRVGSNQPQHF. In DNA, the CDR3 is TGCGCCAGCAGTGACTACAGGGTAGGTAGCAATCAGCCCCAGCATTTT.

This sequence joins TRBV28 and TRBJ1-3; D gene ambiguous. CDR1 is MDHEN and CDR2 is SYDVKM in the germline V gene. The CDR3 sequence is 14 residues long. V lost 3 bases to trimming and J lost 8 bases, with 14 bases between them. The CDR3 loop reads CASSFTRDRDTIYF. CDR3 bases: TGTGCCAGCAGTTTTACGAGGGATCGGGACACCATATATTTT.

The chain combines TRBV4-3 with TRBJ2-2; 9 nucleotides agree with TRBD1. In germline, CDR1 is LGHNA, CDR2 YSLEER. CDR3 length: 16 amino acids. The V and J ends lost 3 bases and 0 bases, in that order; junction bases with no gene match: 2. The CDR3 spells CASSQGDRANTGELFF. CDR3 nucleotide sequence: TGCGCCAGCAGCCAGGGGGACAGGGCGAACACCGGGGAGCTGTTTTTT.